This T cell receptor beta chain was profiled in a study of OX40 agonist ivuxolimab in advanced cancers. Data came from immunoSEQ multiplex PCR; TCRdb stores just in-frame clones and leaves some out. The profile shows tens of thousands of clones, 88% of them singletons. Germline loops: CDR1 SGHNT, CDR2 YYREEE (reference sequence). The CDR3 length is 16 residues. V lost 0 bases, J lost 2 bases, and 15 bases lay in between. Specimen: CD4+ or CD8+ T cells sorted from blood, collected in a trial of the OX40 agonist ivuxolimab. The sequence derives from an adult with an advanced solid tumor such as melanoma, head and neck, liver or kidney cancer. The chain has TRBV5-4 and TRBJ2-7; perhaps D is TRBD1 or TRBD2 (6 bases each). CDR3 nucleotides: TGTGCCAGCAGCTTGGGCTCCGGGGGCTTTGCCTACGAGCAGTACTTC. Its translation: CASSLGSGGFAYEQYF. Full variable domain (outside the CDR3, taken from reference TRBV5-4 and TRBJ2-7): ETGVTQSPTHLIKTRGQQVTLRCSSQSGHNTVSWYQQALGQGPQFIFQYYREEENGRGNFPPRFSGLQFPNYSSELNVNALELDDSALYLCASSLGSGGFAYEQYFGPGTRLTVT.